What follows are 28 T cell receptor beta chains derived from one specimen sequenced in a study of spatial heterogeneity in lung cancer. These TCRs' antigens remain unknown. Time point reported: sample taken at primary tumor resection. Via MiXCR, TCRdb re-called the 5' RACE reads, giving one row per CDR3 protein. The sample lists about 2,600 distinct CDR3 sequences, 1.4% occurring once. Overall study findings and caveats: Counts that tracked tumor mutation counts were those of expanded intratumoral alpha and beta TCRs.

The sample was lung tumor tissue, taken at surgery. The receptors shown here come from a male donor with early-stage non-small cell lung cancer.

This clonotype was detected ten times or more. The chain carries TRBV30 and TRBJ2-3; the match to TRBD2 covers 13 bases. The CDR3 runs 15 residues. Per the germline V gene, CDR1 is GTSNPN and CDR2 is SVGIG (reference sequence). Losses at the gene ends were 4 bases for V and 6 bases for J; bases not matched to a gene: 7. CDR3 region: CAWTLLAGGPDTQYF. The CDR3 region has the DNA TGTGCCTGGACCCTACTAGCGGGAGGGCCGGATACGCAGTATTTT.

This clonotype counts as medium-sized. The chain recombines TRBV5-6 with TRBJ2-5; maybe TRBD1 (5 bases). Trimming took 4 bases from V and 2 from J, leaving 9 bases between them. The germline V gene encodes CDR1 SGHDT and CDR2 YYEEEE. The length of the CDR3 is 13 residues. This chain's CDR3 is CASSVRAQETQYF. The CDR3 DNA is TGTGCCAGCAGCGTCAGGGCTCAAGAGACCCAGTACTTC. The entire variable domain, with the rest obtained from reference TRBV5-6 and TRBJ2-5, is as follows: DAGVTQSPTHLIKTRGQQVTLRCSPKSGHDTVSWYQQALGQGPQFIFQYYEEEERQRGNFPDRFSGHQFPNYSSELNVNALLLGDSALYLCASSVRAQETQYFGPGTRLLVL.

This clonotype is medium-sized (0.01 to 0.1%). This chain joins TRBV20-1 and TRBJ1-1; D is perhaps TRBD1 (6 bases). The CDR3 runs to 16 residues. V lost 3 bases to trimming and J lost 0 bases, with 17 bases between them. Germline CDR1 is DFQATT and CDR2 is SNEGSKA (reference sequence). The CDR3: CSASPLPDSMNTEAFF. The CDR3 nucleotides are TGCAGTGCTAGTCCTCTCCCGGACAGCATGAACACTGAAGCTTTCTTT.

This clonotype is deemed medium-sized. The chain joins TRBV10-3 to TRBJ2-1; 14 nucleotides line up with TRBD2. Germline V lookup: CDR1 ENHRY, CDR2 SYGVKD. The CDR3 consists of 18 residues. V was clipped by 3 bases and J by 7 bases; unmatched bases: 11. The CDR3 coding sequence is TGTGCCATCAGTGAATCCCTTGGGACTAGCGGGGGCGGGAATGAGCAGTTCTTC. Translated: CAISESLGTSGGGNEQFF.

This clonotype was observed at least ten times. This chain connects TRBV7-9 to TRBJ1-2, with TRBD1 matching 12 bases. This CDR3 has 16 residues. V was pared by 3 bases and J by 4 bases, with 6 bases of the junction left unmatched. Per the germline V gene, CDR1 is SEHNR and CDR2 is FQNEAQ (reference sequence). The CDR3 bases are TGTGCCAGCAGCTTTCCCGGGACAGGGGGCTCCTATGGCTACACCTTC. This gives the protein CASSFPGTGGSYGYTF. The full variable domain, completed using reference TRBV7-9 and TRBJ1-2, is DTGVSQNPRHKITKRGQNVTFRCDPISEHNRLYWYRQTLGQGPEFLTYFQNEAQLEKSRLLSDRFSAERPKGSFSTLEIQRTEQGDSAMYLCASSFPGTGGSYGYTFGSGTRLTVV.

By share, this clonotype ranks as medium-sized. The V and J genes are TRBV2 and TRBJ1-2; D remains ambiguous. Germline V CDR1 and CDR2: SNHLY, FYNNEI. The CDR3 spans 16 residues. The germline V and J ends were trimmed by 11 bases and 8 bases, with 30 bases remaining between them. CDR3 amino acids: CAAQGQGPPSHGGYTF. The CDR3 nucleotides are TGTGCCGCCCAAGGGCAAGGACCCCCTTCCCATGGGGGCTACACCTTC. Drawing the rest from reference TRBV2 and TRBJ1-2, the complete variable domain is EPEVTQTPSHQVTQMGQEVILRCVPISNHLYFYWYRQILGQKVEFLVSFYNNEISEKSEIFDDQFSVERPDGSNFTLKIRSTKLEDSAMYFCAAQGQGPPSHGGYTFGSGTRLTVV.

This clonotype counts as medium-sized. The genes are TRBV30 and TRBJ1-5, with 7 bases matching TRBD1. The V gene's germline CDR1 is GTSNPN and CDR2 SVGIG (reference sequence). The junction had 4 bases not matched to a gene; V was cut back by 3 bases and J by 2 bases. This CDR3 is 14 amino acids long. This chain's CDR3 is CAWSQGQRNQPQHF. CDR3 DNA: TGTGCCTGGAGCCAGGGACAGCGCAATCAGCCCCAGCATTTT.

This clonotype is termed medium-sized (0.01 to 0.1%). V and J are TRBV12-3 or TRBV12-4 and TRBJ2-2; D is undetermined. This CDR3 spans 12 amino acids. With 5 bases removed from V and 1 base from J, the gap between germline ends came to 2 bases. The CDR3 DNA is TGTGCCAGCAGTAGGAACACCGGGGAGCTGTTTTTT. This encodes CASSRNTGELFF.

By proportion, this clonotype is medium-sized (0.01 to 0.1%). The chain recombines TRBV20-1 with TRBJ2-3; tentative D call: TRBD2 (6 bases). The CDR3 runs to 16 residues. Germline V lookup: CDR1 DFQATT, CDR2 SNEGSKA (reference sequence). Trimming removed 0 bases from V and 1 base from J, with 14 bases in between. CDR3 sequence reads: CSARDPQEGRTDTQYF. Written as DNA, the CDR3 is TGCAGTGCTAGAGACCCCCAGGAGGGACGCACAGATACGCAGTATTTT.

Within the sample, this clonotype is medium-sized. The V call is TRBV7-9, the J call TRBJ1-1, with D uncertain. Germline V gene data show CDR1 as SEHNR and CDR2 as FQNEAQ (reference sequence). The CDR3 has 14 residues. The ends were cut back, 5 bases at V and 1 base at J, with 11 bases in the middle. The CDR3 loop reads CASSRGGGNTEAFF. The CDR3 region has the DNA TGTGCCAGCAGCCGCGGAGGCGGGAACACTGAAGCTTTCTTT.

Within the sample, this clonotype is medium-sized. The chain uses TRBV7-2 and TRBJ2-3; 8 bases are shared with TRBD2. Germline lookup yields CDR1 SGHTA and CDR2 FQGNSA. The CDR3 totals 17 residues. The V segment lost 1 base and the J segment 2 bases; nucleotides outside the gene matches: 8. CDR3 sequence (DNA): TGTGCCAGCAGCTTAGAGGGGATAGCGGGGCCCACAGATACGCAGTATTTT. Translated: CASSLEGIAGPTDTQYF.

This clonotype has ten or more counts. This chain uses TRBV10-3 with TRBJ2-6; D might be TRBD1 or TRBD2, each matching 6 bases. CDR1 is ENHRY, CDR2 SYGVKD, per germline. The CDR3 sequence is 16 residues long. V was shortened by 7 bases and J by 1 base, with 14 bases between the two germline ends. CDR3: CAIKGGEGSGANVLTF. CDR3 DNA sequence: TGTGCCATCAAGGGGGGAGAAGGATCTGGGGCCAACGTCCTGACTTTC.

This clonotype is labeled as medium-sized. This chain uses TRBV6-5 with TRBJ2-1, with TRBD2 as a possible D gene (5 bases). Trimming left V 2 bases short and J 5 bases short, with 7 bases between. CDR1 is MNHEY and CDR2 is SVGAGI in the germline V gene. The length of the CDR3 is 13 residues. CDR3 in DNA: TGTGCCAGCAGTTACAGGGAGAACAATGAGCAGTTCTTC. Translated, it gives CASSYRENNEQFF.

Judged by abundance, this clonotype is medium-sized. Here the CDR3 reads CATLGTEGGYTF. The CDR3 region has the DNA TGCGCCACCCTCGGGACAGAGGGGGGCTACACCTTC. V is TRBV5-1 and J is TRBJ1-2; the match to TRBD1 covers 7 bases. The CDR3 runs to 12 residues. Germline lookup yields CDR1 SGHRS and CDR2 YFSETQ. J was trimmed by 8 bases and V by 9 bases; bases with no gene match: 10.

Within the sample, this clonotype is medium-sized (0.01 to 0.1%). This chain joins TRBV10-3 and TRBJ2-2; D may be TRBD2 (5 bases). The CDR3 spans 13 residues. The V gene lost 3 bases and the J gene lost 5 bases, with 7 bases spanning the gap. Germline CDR1 ENHRY, CDR2 SYGVKD. The CDR3 protein is CAISEGGTGELFF. The CDR3 nucleotides read TGTGCCATCAGTGAAGGCGGGACCGGGGAGCTGTTTTTT.

This clonotype is termed medium-sized. The chain carries TRBV10-1 and TRBJ2-4; weak D call: TRBD1 (6 bases). The CDR3 is 16 residues long. V was pared by 7 bases and J by 11 bases, with 27 bases between. Germline V lookup: CDR1 WNHNN, CDR2 SYGVQD (reference sequence). For the CDR3, the DNA is TGCGCCAGCACCCTGAAACCCCCTTACAGGGAGCCCCTTCAGTACTTC. It yields the protein CASTLKPPYREPLQYF.

In this sample, this clonotype is large. V gene TRBV12-3 or TRBV12-4 combines with J gene TRBJ1-4; tentative D call: TRBD1 (5 bases). The CDR3 length is 16 residues. The germline V and J ends were trimmed by 3 bases and 0 bases, with 11 bases remaining between them. The CDR3 region is CASSFYQGSTNEKLFF. The CDR3 DNA reads as TGTGCCAGCAGTTTTTATCAGGGATCAACTAATGAAAAACTGTTTTTT.

This clonotype is deemed medium-sized. V gene TRBV29-1 combines with J gene TRBJ2-1, with 13 bases aligning to TRBD2. The CDR3 covers 14 residues. V trimming: 8 bases; J trimming: 10 bases; junction bases outside the gene matches: 11. Germline V gives CDR1 SQVTM, CDR2 ANQGSEA. CDR3 nucleotide sequence: TGCAGCTTCTACGGACTAGCGGGAGTTTGGGAGCAGTTCTTC. As protein: CSFYGLAGVWEQFF.

This clonotype rates as medium-sized (0.01 to 0.1%). The V gene is TRBV7-3, the J gene TRBJ2-2, with D perhaps TRBD1 (6 bases). The length of the CDR3 is 17 residues. V gave up 0 bases and J gave up 7 bases, with 18 bases separating them. Germline CDR1 is SGHTA and CDR2 is FQGTGA. The CDR3 spells CASSLTSRTAFGGELFF. CDR3 nucleotides: TGTGCCAGCAGCTTAACATCCCGGACAGCCTTCGGCGGGGAGCTGTTTTTT. Together with reference TRBV7-3 and TRBJ2-2, the CDR3 gives the full variable domain: GAGVSQTPSNKVTEKGKYVELRCDPISGHTALYWYRQSLGQGPEFLIYFQGTGAADDSGLPNDRFFAVRPEGSVSTLKIQRTERGDSAVYLCASSLTSRTAFGGELFFGEGSRLTVL.

This clonotype is labeled medium-sized (0.01 to 0.1%). The CDR3 region has the DNA TGTGCCAGCAGCCCCTTTGGTAGAAGCTACAATGAGCAGTTCTTC. It encodes CASSPFGRSYNEQFF. The chain has TRBV5-6 and TRBJ2-1; no clear D gene. Trimming shortened V by 4 bases and J by 3 bases, and 14 bases separated the two germline ends. The CDR3 length is 15 residues. The germline gives CDR1 SGHDT, CDR2 YYEEEE.

This clonotype is medium-sized (0.01 to 0.1%). The CDR3: CASSLDNYGYTF. The CDR3 region has the DNA TGTGCCAGCAGTTTAGATAACTATGGCTACACCTTC. The V call is TRBV12-3 or TRBV12-4, the J call TRBJ1-2; D is unclear. Deletions cut 1 base from V and 1 base from J, with 1 base between. The CDR3 is made up of 12 amino acids.

This clonotype is medium-sized by share. The gene calls are TRBV12-3 or TRBV12-4 and TRBJ1-5, with D unclear. Trimming cost V 2 bases and J 4 bases, with 6 bases left between them. The CDR3 loop spans 13 amino acids. CDR3 sequence reads: CASSLSRNQPQHF. The CDR3 region has the DNA TGTGCCAGCAGTTTAAGTCGAAATCAGCCCCAGCATTTT.

This clonotype is large. The V and J genes are TRBV19 and TRBJ1-5; D unresolved. CDR1 LNHDA and CDR2 SQIVND come from the germline V gene (reference sequence). V was shortened by 3 bases and J by 4 bases, with 4 bases between the two germline ends. The length of the CDR3 is 12 residues. CDR3 sequence (DNA): TGTGCCAGTAGTATTTGGAATCAGCCCCAGCATTTT. It encodes CASSIWNQPQHF. Looking up the rest from reference TRBV19 and TRBJ1-5 gives the full variable domain: DGGITQSPKYLFRKEGQNVTLSCEQNLNHDAMYWYRQDPGQGLRLIYYSQIVNDFQKGDIAEGYSVSREKKESFPLTVTSAQKNPTAFYLCASSIWNQPQHFGDGTRLSIL.

This clonotype was seen repeatedly, ten times or more. This chain joins TRBV7-8 and TRBJ2-7; weak D call: TRBD2 (5 bases). The CDR3 length is 13 residues. Germline values: CDR1 SGHVS, CDR2 FQNEAQ. Trimming removed 5 bases from V and 3 bases from J, with 11 bases in between. CDR3 protein: CASSLTRDYEQYV. The DNA for the CDR3 is TGTGCCAGCAGCCTGACCCGGGACTACGAGCAGTACGTC.

This clonotype is classed as medium-sized (0.01 to 0.1%). This chain uses TRBV6-6 with TRBJ1-5, with D hard to call. Germline V gives CDR1 MNHNY, CDR2 SVGAGI (reference sequence). The CDR3 is 13 residues long. Trimming stripped 9 bases from V and 6 bases from J, with 15 bases between. CDR3 protein: CASRAVTTQPQHF. Written as DNA, the CDR3 is TGTGCCAGTCGGGCCGTTACTACTCAGCCCCAGCATTTT.

Judged by abundance, this clonotype is medium-sized. The chain combines TRBV20-1 with TRBJ2-3; D possibly corresponds to TRBD2 (6 bases). The germline V gene encodes CDR1 DFQATT and CDR2 SNEGSKA (reference sequence). The V and J ends lost 0 bases and 9 bases respectively, with 16 bases between them. The CDR3 totals 14 residues. The CDR3 is CSARDRGGMGTQYF. The CDR3 DNA follows: TGCAGTGCTAGAGATAGAGGAGGGATGGGGACGCAGTATTTT.

The J gene is TRBJ2-5, the V gene TRBV7-8; D uncertain. The CDR3 loop spans 12 amino acids. In germline, CDR1 is SGHVS, CDR2 FQNEAQ. Trimming took off 1 base at V and 2 bases at J, with 2 bases between the two ends. The CDR3 nucleotides are TGTGCCAGCAGCTTAGGTCAAGAGACCCAGTACTTC. Translated, it gives CASSLGQETQYF.

This clonotype qualifies as medium-sized (0.01 to 0.1%). The V gene is TRBV6-2 or TRBV6-3, the J gene TRBJ2-2, with TRBD1 matching 7 bases. The germline CDR1 and CDR2 sequences are MNHEY and SVGEGT. The CDR3 sequence is 14 residues long. Unmatched junction bases numbered 4, after V lost 8 bases and J lost 1 base. CDR3 amino acids: CASGGQMNTGELFF. The CDR3 nucleotides are TGTGCCAGCGGGGGACAGATGAACACCGGGGAGCTGTTTTTT.